The T cell receptor (beta chain) described here comes from a study of T cells in Graves' hyperthyroidism and ophthalmopathy (dated by TCRdb to between 2018 and 2021). Looking at the study overall: Peripheral blood was collected at initial diagnosis, before any treatment. Whether ophthalmopathy could be predicted prospectively was tested in an independent validation cohort made up of 18 to 20 hyperthyroidism patients plus 17 patients who later progressed to ophthalmopathy. The paper describes TCR Vbeta CDR3 sequencing of 135 peripheral blood samples, made up of 40 to 45 ophthalmopathy patients, roughly 80 hyperthyroidism patients and some 17 progressor patients. Once sampling was done, hyperthyroidism patients were given methimazole at a starting dose of 30 mg daily, whereas ophthalmopathy patients were given high-dose intravenous methylprednisolone. A discovery cohort of about a hundred patients, about 40 with Graves' ophthalmopathy and roughly 59 with stable Graves' hyperthyroidism, was used to find distinguishing TCR V-J signatures. The 100 or so discovery patients were randomly divided into training and test sets at a 7:3 ratio. Thyroid tissue and blood T-cell repertoires from six Graves' hyperthyroidism patients were also compared in the study.

The TCR beta CDR3 regions were amplified from the RNA transcripts. The first round of RT-PCR for the TCR CDR3 was performed with the HTBI primer set and the Qiagen OneStep RT-PCR kit. Libraries were constructed in a second round of multiplex PCR, after which size selection and purification were carried out. Libraries were sequenced paired-end with 100 bp reads on an Illumina HiSeq2000. The study's own analysis went as follows. Raw data were processed with SOAPnuke, discarding reads with adapters, uncalled bases, mean Phred below 15, or no exact constant-primer or identifier match. High-quality paired reads were merged with COPE v1.2.5, and unique nucleotide sequences were defined as clonotypes. MiTCR v1.1 was used to align the clonotypes against IMGT TRBV, TRBD and TRBJ reference segments. Only V-J combinations with frequency above 0.0001, covering about 99% of repertoires, were analysed. A TCS score was defined as the ratio of F50 (clonal expansion) to E x V (chaos), with BLOSUM62-based TCRdist applied between CDR3 peptides within each V-J. Welch's t-statistics and random forest reduced some 510 V-J features to 10 to 15, which were used in a naive Bayes classifier (R e1071). TCRdb trimmed public reads at Q25 via fastp, called clones via MiXCR and kept in-frame beta chains. Entries that share a CDR3 protein sequence are merged under the most common genes and DNA. TCRdb's processing, not the authors' own work, is the source of the V and J calls. The sample table contains about 600,000 distinct CDR3 sequences; only one count was recorded for roughly 16% of them. The ten largest clones represent around 3.3% of the sample.

Germline trimming amounts to 2 bases on V and 8 bases on J, with 7 as the count of junction bases outside the gene matches. The CDR3 sequence holds 15 residues, the cysteine and phenylalanine included. Of the read, only the CDR3 DNA is kept; its 45 bases are in frame from base 1. The germline V gene encodes CDR1 SGHKS and CDR2 YYEKEE (reference sequence). In the case of this clonotype: Its target antigen remains unknown. No base-level quality is on record; no much larger clone is a single base apart.

In the ophthalmopathy patients, disease was moderately to severely active, with a Clinical Activity Score of 3 or more, a NOSPECS grade of 4 or more, and a duration of less than 3 months. Patients with uncontrolled infections, other autoimmune diseases, pregnancy or lactation were excluded. Clinical symptoms, serum thyroxine and TRAb, thyroid ultrasound, and orbital computed tomography formed the basis for the diagnoses. PBMCs were separated from 8 to 10 ml of fresh peripheral blood using Ficoll-Paque density gradient centrifugation. Total RNA was extracted using Trizol reagent, and RNA quality was assessed on an Agilent 2100 Bioanalyzer. Study-wide conclusions, independent of this receptor: In validation, progression to ophthalmopathy was predicted by the model with around 71% sensitivity and approximately 78% specificity, a median of roughly 6 months before onset. Ophthalmopathy was separated from stable hyperthyroidism by a 13 V-J signature model, with approximately 85% sensitivity and about 84% specificity obtained in cross-validation and 80%/75% obtained in testing. Most expanded thyroid clonotypes (frequency above 0.001) were also found in blood, which suggests that blood repertoires may mirror thyroid immune responses. Sample size was not statistically predetermined, and blinding of investigators to group allocation was not performed.

The TCR was taken from a woman aged 40 to 49 with Graves' ophthalmopathy. Sequencing used blood. The receptor chain draws on TRBV5-5 and TRBJ2-2, with 9 central nucleotides matching TRBD1. The bases read TGTGCCAGCAGCTTTGACAGGGGGGTTCCGGGGGAGCTGTTTTTT. It specifies CASSFDRGVPGELFF.